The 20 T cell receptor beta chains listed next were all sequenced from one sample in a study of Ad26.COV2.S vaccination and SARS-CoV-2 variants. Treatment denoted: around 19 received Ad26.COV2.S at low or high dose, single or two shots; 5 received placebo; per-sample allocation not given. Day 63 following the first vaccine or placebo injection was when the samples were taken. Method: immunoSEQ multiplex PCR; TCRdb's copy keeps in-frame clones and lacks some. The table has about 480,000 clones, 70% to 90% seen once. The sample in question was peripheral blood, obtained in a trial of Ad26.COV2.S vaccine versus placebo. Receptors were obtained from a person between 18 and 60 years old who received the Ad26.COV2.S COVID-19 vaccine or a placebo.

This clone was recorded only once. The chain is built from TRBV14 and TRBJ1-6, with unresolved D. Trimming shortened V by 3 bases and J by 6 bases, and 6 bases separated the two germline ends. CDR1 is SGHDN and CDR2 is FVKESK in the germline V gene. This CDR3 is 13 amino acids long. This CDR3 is CASSQGSNSPLHF. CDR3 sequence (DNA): TGTGCCAGCAGCCAGGGCAGTAATTCACCCCTCCACTTT.

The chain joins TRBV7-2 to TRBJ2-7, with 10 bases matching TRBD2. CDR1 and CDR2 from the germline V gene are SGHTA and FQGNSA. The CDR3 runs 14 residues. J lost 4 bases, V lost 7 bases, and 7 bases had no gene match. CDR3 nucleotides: TGTGCCAGCACCCCATCAGCGGGAGGGTACGAGCAGTACTTC. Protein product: CASTPSAGGYEQYF.

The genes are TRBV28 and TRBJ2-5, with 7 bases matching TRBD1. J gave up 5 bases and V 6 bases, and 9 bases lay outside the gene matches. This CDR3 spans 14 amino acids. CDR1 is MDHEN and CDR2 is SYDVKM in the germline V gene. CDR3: CASRRDSVKETQYF. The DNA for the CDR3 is TGTGCCAGCAGGAGGGACAGTGTAAAGGAGACCCAGTACTTC.

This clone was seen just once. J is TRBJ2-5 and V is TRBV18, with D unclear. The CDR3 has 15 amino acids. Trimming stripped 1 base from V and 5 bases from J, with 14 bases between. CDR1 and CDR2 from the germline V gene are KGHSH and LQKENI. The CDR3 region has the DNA TGTGCCAGCTCACCACTGCCCGCAGGTTCGGAGACCCAGTACTTC. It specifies CASSPLPAGSETQYF.

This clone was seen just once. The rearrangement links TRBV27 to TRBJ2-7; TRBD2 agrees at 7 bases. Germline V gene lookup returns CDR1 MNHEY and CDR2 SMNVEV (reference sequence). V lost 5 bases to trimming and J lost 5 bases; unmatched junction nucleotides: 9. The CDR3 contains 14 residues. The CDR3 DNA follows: TGTGCCAGCAGTCCGGTAGCGGGCGTCCACGAGCAGTACTTC. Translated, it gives CASSPVAGVHEQYF.

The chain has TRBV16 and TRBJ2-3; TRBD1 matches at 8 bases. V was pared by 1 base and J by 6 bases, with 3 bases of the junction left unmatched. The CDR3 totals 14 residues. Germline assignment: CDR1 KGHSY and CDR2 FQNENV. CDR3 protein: CASSQWTGRDTQYF. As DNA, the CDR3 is TGTGCCAGCAGCCAATGGACAGGGAGGGATACGCAGTATTTT.

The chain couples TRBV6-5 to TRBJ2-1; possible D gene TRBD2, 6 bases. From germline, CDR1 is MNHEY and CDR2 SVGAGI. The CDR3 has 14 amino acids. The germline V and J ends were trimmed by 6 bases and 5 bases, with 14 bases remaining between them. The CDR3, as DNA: TGTGCCAGCAGACCGAGCGGAGGGAACAATGAGCAGTTCTTC. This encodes CASRPSGGNNEQFF.

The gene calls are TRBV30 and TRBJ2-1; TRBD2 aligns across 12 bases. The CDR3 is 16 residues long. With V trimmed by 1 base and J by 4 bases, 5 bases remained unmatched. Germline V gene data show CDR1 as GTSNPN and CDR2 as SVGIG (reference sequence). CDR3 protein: CAWSASSGRVYNEQFF. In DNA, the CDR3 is TGTGCCTGGAGTGCGTCTAGCGGGAGGGTATACAATGAGCAGTTCTTC.

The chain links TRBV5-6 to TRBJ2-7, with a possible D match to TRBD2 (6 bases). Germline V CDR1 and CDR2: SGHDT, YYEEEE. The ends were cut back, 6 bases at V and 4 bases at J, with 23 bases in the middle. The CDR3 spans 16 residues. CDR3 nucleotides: TGTGCCAGCAATGCGGCGGGGCAGGGTAATTTTTACGAGCAGTACTTC. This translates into CASNAAGQGNFYEQYF. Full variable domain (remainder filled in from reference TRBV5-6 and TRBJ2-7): DAGVTQSPTHLIKTRGQQVTLRCSPKSGHDTVSWYQQALGQGPQFIFQYYEEEERQRGNFPDRFSGHQFPNYSSELNVNALLLGDSALYLCASNAAGQGNFYEQYFGPGTRLTVT.

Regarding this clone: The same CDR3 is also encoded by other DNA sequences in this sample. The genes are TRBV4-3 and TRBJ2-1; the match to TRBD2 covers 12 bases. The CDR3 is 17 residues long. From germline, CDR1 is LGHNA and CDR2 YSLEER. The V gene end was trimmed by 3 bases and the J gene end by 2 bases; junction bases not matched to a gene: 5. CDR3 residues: CASSQGLAGGPYNEQFF. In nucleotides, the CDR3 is TGCGCCAGCAGCCAGGGTCTAGCGGGAGGGCCCTACAATGAGCAGTTCTTC.

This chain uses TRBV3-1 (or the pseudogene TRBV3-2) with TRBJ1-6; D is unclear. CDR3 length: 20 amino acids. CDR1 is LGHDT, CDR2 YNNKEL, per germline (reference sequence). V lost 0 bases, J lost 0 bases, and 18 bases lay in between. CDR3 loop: CASSQDMRPGPSSYNSPLHF. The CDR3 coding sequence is TGTGCCAGCAGCCAAGATATGAGGCCCGGCCCGAGCTCCTATAATTCACCCCTCCACTTT.

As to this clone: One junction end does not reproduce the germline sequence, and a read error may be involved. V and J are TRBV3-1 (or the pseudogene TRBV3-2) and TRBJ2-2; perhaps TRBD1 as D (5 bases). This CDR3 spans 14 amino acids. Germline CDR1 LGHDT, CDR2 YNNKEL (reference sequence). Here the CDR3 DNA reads TGTGCCAGCAGCCAAGCAGGGAACGCCGGGGAGCTGTTTTTT. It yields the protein CASSQAGNAGELFF.

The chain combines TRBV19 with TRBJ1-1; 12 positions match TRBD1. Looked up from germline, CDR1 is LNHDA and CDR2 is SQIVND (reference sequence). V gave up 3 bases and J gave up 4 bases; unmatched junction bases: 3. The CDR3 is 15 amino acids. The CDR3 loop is CASSIGTGGFTEAFF. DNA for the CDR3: TGTGCCAGTAGTATCGGGACAGGGGGCTTCACTGAAGCTTTCTTT.

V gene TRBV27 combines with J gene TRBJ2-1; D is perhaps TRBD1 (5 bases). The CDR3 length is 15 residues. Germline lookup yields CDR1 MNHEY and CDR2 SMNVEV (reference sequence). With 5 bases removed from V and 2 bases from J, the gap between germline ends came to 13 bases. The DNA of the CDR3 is TGTGCCAGCAGTCTTCGTTGGACAACCTACAATGAGCAGTTCTTC. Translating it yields CASSLRWTTYNEQFF.

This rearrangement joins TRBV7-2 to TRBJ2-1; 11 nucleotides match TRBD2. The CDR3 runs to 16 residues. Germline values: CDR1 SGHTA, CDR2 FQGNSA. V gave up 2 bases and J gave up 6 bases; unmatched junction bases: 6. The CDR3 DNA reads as TGTGCCAGCAGCTTACTTAGCGGGAGGGCGAGCAATGAGCAGTTCTTC. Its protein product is CASSLLSGRASNEQFF.

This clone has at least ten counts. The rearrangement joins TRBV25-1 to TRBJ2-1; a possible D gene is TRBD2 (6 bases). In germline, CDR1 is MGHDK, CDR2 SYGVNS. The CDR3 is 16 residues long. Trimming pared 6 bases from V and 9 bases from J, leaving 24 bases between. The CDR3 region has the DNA TGTGCCAGCAGCCCCCTTTGGGCGCTGATGGGGGGTGAGCAGTTCTTC. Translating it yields CASSPLWALMGGEQFF.

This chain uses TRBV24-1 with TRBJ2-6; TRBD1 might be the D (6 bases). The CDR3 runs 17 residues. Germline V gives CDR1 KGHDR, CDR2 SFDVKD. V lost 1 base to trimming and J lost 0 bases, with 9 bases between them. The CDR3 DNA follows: TGTGCCACCAGTGATTTTGACAGGATCTCTGGGGCCAACGTCCTGACTTTC. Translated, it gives CATSDFDRISGANVLTF.

The CDR3 DNA is TGTGCCAGCAGCGGGGTAGTGGGACTGCTTCAAGAGACCCAGTACTTC. Protein: CASSGVVGLLQETQYF. V usage is TRBV28 and J usage is TRBJ2-5; D perhaps matches TRBD2 (6 bases). The CDR3 spans 16 residues. CDR1 and CDR2 from the germline V gene are MDHEN and SYDVKM. V was trimmed by 6 bases and J by 2 bases, leaving 19 bases between them.

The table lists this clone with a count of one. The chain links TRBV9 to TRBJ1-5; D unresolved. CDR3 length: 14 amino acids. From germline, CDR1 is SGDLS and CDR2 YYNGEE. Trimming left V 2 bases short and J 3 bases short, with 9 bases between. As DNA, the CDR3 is TGTGCCAGCAGCGTCGCCCCTTACAATCAGCCCCAGCATTTT. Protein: CASSVAPYNQPQHF.

The CDR3 DNA reads TGTGCCAGCAGCCAAGAGGCCTCTAGGAGCGAAAAACTGTTTTTT. Amino acids: CASSQEASRSEKLFF. The chain joins TRBV4-2 to TRBJ1-4; D is ambiguous. Germline values: CDR1 LGHNA, CDR2 YNFKEQ. The CDR3 is 15 residues long. Trimming pared 0 bases from V and 8 bases from J, leaving 13 bases between.